This T cell receptor beta chain comes out of a study of blood T cell repertoires in COVID-19. CDR3 size: 12 residues. CDR1 and CDR2 from the germline V gene are LNHDA and SQIVND (reference sequence). V shed 5 bases and J shed 9 bases, with 13 bases lying between them. Data came from immunoSEQ multiplex PCR; TCRdb stores just in-frame clones and leaves some out. Of around 260,000 clones listed, about 88% are singletons. The clonotype originates from a man aged 55 to 70 who had recovered from COVID-19. Sequenced input: peripheral blood. The J gene is TRBJ1-1, the V gene TRBV19, with D possibly being TRBD1 (5 bases). The CDR3 bases are TGTGCCAGTAGTCCTTGGGAGGGGAAAGCTTTCTTT. This translates into CASSPWEGKAFF.